This T cell receptor beta chain derives from a study of blood T cell repertoires in COVID-19. V shed 0 bases and J shed 0 bases, with 15 bases lying between them. Germline V gene lookup returns CDR1 SGHRS and CDR2 YFSETQ. This CDR3 has 17 residues. Assay: immunoSEQ multiplex PCR; the TCRdb copy retains only in-frame clones and omits some. The sample lists over 70,000 clones; about 90% were seen once. The receptor's source is a man aged 80 or over with acute or convalescent COVID-19. The chain employs TRBV5-1 and TRBJ1-2, with D hard to call. The sample comprised peripheral blood. DNA for the CDR3: TGCGCCAGCAGCTTGGAAGGCAGGCCCTTTGCTAACTATGGCTACACCTTC. Translated: CASSLEGRPFANYGYTF.